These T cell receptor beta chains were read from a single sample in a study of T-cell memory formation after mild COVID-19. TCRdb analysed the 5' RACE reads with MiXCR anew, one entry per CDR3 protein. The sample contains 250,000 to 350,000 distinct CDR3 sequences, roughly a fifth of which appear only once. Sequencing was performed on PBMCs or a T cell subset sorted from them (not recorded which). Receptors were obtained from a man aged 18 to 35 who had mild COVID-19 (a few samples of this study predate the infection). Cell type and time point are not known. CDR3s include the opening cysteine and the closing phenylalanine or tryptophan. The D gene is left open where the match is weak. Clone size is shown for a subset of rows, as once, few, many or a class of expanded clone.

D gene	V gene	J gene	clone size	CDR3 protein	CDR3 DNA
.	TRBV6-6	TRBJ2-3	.	CASSRPRATDTQYF	TGTGCCAGCAGTCGGCCCAGGGCGACAGATACGCAGTATTTT
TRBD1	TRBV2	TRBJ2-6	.	CASSAPDRGIFSGANVLTF	TGTGCCAGCAGCGCCCCCGACAGGGGGATTTTCTCTGGGGCCAACGTCCTGACTTTC
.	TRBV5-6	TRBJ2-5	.	CASTGVRLARETQYF	TGTGCCAGCACCGGGGTCAGGCTGGCGAGAGAGACCCAGTACTTC
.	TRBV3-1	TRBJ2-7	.	CASSLRERGEQYF	TGTGCCAGCAGCCTTAGGGAAAGGGGCGAGCAGTACTTC
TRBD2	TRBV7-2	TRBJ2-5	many	CASSLAITSGGRETQYF	TGTGCCAGCAGCTTAGCGATTACTAGCGGGGGGCGGGAGACCCAGTACTTC
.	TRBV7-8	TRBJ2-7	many	CASSQSSYEQYF	TGTGCCAGCAGCCAGAGCTCCTACGAGCAGTACTTC
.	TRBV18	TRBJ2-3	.	CASSTSSASSTDTQYF	TGTGCCAGCTCAACCTCTAGTGCCTCTAGCACAGATACGCAGTATTTT
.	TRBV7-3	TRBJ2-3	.	CASSRTRSADTQYF	TGTGCCAGCAGCAGGACAAGAAGTGCAGATACGCAGTATTTT
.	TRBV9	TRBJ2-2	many	CASSVEPGELFF	TGTGCCAGCAGCGTAGAGCCCGGGGAGCTGTTTTTT
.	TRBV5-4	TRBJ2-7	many	CASSLGVSAGEQYF	TGTGCCAGCAGCTTGGGGGTCTCCGCGGGGGAGCAGTACTTC
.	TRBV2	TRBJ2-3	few	CASSEGLSDTQYF	TGTGCCAGCAGTGAGGGCTTGTCGGATACGCAGTATTTT
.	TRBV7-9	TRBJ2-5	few	CASSSGEGAQYF	TGTGCCAGCAGTAGCGGCGAAGGGGCCCAGTACTTC
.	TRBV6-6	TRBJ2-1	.	CASSSGFGNNEQFF	TGTGCCAGCAGTTCGGGGTTCGGAAACAATGAGCAGTTCTTC
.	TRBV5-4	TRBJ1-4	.	CASSDRQAATNEKLFF	TGTGCCAGCAGCGACCGACAGGCTGCAACTAATGAAAAACTGTTTTTT
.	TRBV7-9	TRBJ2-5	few	CASSLGTVVSTQYF	TGTGCCAGCAGCTTAGGGACAGTAGTCTCAACCCAGTACTTC
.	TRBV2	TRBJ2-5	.	CASSEERGTQYF	TGTGCCAGCAGTGAAGAACGGGGGACCCAGTACTTC
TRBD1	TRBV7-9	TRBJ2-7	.	CASSSRTGPYEQYF	TGTGCCAGCAGCTCCCGGACAGGACCCTACGAGCAGTACTTC
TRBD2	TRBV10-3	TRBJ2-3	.	CAISLAGTTDTQYF	TGTGCCATCAGTCTAGCGGGGACCACAGATACGCAGTATTTT
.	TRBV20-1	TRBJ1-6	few	CNAPGAHRSSYNSPLHF	TGCAATGCCCCAGGGGCCCACCGGAGCTCCTATAATTCACCCCTCCACTTT
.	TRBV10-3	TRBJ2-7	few	CAISGTDSYEQYF	TGTGCCATTTCCGGGACGGACTCCTACGAGCAGTACTTC
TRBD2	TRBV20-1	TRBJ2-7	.	CSAERGSYEQYF	TGCAGTGCGGAGCGGGGTAGCTACGAGCAGTACTTC
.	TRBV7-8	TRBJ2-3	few	CASTLSARSTDTQYF	TGTGCCAGCACCCTCAGCGCTCGCAGCACAGATACGCAGTATTTT
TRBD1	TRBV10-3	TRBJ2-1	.	CAISESTGRTYNEQFF	TGTGCCATCAGTGAGTCGACAGGGCGTACCTACAATGAGCAGTTCTTC
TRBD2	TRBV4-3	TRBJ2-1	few	CASSQAPPRSGGWNEQFF	TGCGCCAGCAGCCAAGCCCCCCCTAGGAGCGGGGGGTGGAATGAGCAGTTCTTC
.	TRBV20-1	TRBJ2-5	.	CSAILPWGEETQYF	TGCAGTGCTATCCTTCCTTGGGGAGAGGAGACCCAGTACTTC
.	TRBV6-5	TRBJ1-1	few	CASRQGSHTEAFF	TGTGCCAGCCGCCAGGGGAGCCACACTGAAGCTTTCTTT
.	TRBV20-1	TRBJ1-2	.	CSARYQNLYGYTF	TGCAGTGCTAGATATCAGAATCTGTATGGCTACACCTTC
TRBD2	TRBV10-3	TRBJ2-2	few	CAISPGGGLDTGELFF	TGTGCCATCAGCCCCGGCGGGGGTTTGGACACCGGGGAGCTGTTTTTT
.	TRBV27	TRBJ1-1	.	CASSLTLFNTEAFF	TGTGCCAGCAGTTTGACTCTCTTCAACACTGAAGCTTTCTTT
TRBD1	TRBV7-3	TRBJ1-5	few	CASSAGTGKVRQPQHF	TGTGCCAGCAGCGCCGGGACAGGGAAAGTTCGTCAGCCCCAGCATTTT
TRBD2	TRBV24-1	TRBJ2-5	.	CATSDSRTSGEETQYF	TGTGCCACCAGTGATTCTCGGACTAGCGGGGAAGAGACCCAGTACTTC
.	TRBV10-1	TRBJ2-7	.	CASSVSSSYEQYF	TGCGCCAGCAGTGTTTCAAGCTCCTACGAGCAGTACTTC
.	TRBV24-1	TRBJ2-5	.	CAIGGARNAEETQYF	TGTGCCATAGGGGGGGCACGGAACGCCGAAGAGACCCAGTACTTC
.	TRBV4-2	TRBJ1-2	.	CASSQDPRYGVGYTF	TGTGCCAGCAGCCAAGATCCCAGGTACGGGGTCGGCTACACCTTC
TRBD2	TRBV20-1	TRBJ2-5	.	CSAPEASGDQETQYF	TGCAGTGCCCCAGAGGCCAGCGGGGACCAAGAGACCCAGTACTTC
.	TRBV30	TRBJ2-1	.	CAWSAGGNEQFF	TGTGCCTGGAGTGCCGGGGGCAATGAGCAGTTCTTC
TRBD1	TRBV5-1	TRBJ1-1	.	CASSLLTGSSEAFF	TGCGCCAGCAGCTTGTTGACAGGGTCTTCTGAAGCTTTCTTT
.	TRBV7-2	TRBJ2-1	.	CASSTGPSPNEQFF	TGTGCCAGCAGCACCGGGCCGTCCCCCAATGAGCAGTTCTTC
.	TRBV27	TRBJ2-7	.	CASSQKPGRGYEQYF	TGTGCCAGCAGTCAAAAGCCCGGGAGAGGCTACGAGCAGTACTTC
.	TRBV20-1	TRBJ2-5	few	CSARPSLQETQYF	TGCAGTGCTAGACCGAGCCTCCAAGAGACCCAGTACTTC
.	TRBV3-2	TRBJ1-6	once	CASSQYGRRCNSPLHF	TGTGCCAGCAGCCAGTACGGACGGAGGTGTAATTCACCCCTCCACTTT
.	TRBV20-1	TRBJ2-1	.	CSARDGGSSYNEQFF	TGCAGTGCTAGAGATGGGGGAAGCTCCTACAATGAGCAGTTCTTC
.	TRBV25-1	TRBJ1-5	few	CASSGVRGQPQHF	TGTGCCAGCAGTGGGGTCAGGGGACAGCCCCAGCATTTT
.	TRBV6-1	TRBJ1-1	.	CASGAVAEAFF	TGTGCCAGCGGGGCAGTCGCTGAAGCTTTCTTT
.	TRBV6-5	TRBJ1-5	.	CASQGRPNQPQHF	TGTGCCAGCCAGGGCCGTCCTAATCAGCCCCAGCATTTT
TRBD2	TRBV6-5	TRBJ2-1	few	CASSYSSGLAGVEQFF	TGTGCCAGCAGTTACTCGAGTGGGCTAGCGGGTGTTGAGCAGTTCTTC